This entry describes one T cell receptor beta chain. Additional DNA sequences in this sample encode the identical CDR3. The entry originates in a study of blood T cell repertoires in COVID-19. Germline CDR1 and CDR2: LNHDA and SQIVND (reference sequence). With V trimmed by 5 bases and J by 7 bases, 8 bases remained unmatched. There are 15 residues in the CDR3. Assay: immunoSEQ multiplex PCR; the TCRdb copy retains only in-frame clones and omits some. The profile shows about 84,000 clones, around 83% of them singletons. Sequences were obtained from peripheral blood. This TCR derives from a man older than 75 with active or convalescent COVID-19. The V call is TRBV19, the J call TRBJ2-1; TRBD1 matches 10 bases. The CDR3 region is CASSRPGQGSNEQFF. Here the CDR3 DNA reads TGTGCCAGTAGTCGACCGGGACAGGGGTCAAATGAGCAGTTCTTC. The full variable domain, its missing parts supplied by reference TRBV19 and TRBJ2-1, is DGGITQSPKYLFRKEGQNVTLSCEQNLNHDAMYWYRQDPGQGLRLIYYSQIVNDFQKGDIAEGYSVSREKKESFPLTVTSAQKNPTAFYLCASSRPGQGSNEQFFGPGTRLTVL.